A selection of T cell receptor beta chains follows, all from one sample in a study of T cell responses to AZD1222 COVID-19 vaccine. TCRdb's copy holds only in-frame clones and misses some; the assay was immunoSEQ multiplex PCR. The sample gives under 95,000 clones, 80% to 90% of which show up once; roughly 15% is in the top ten. The sample here was peripheral blood, taken on day 0 of AZD1222 vaccination. The receptor set was obtained from an adult in good health. Both conserved end residues are part of each CDR3. D genes are given only for firm matches. A clone size is listed for some rows: how often the clone was seen (once, few, many), or a class if it is expanded.

j_gene,v_gene,d_gene,abundance,CDR3nt,CDR3aa
TRBJ2-7,TRBV2,-,-,TGTGCCAGCAGCGGTGGACATTCCCCCTCCTACGAGCAGTACTTC,CASSGGHSPSYEQYF
TRBJ2-2,TRBV6-5,-,-,TGTGCCAGCAGCCGCGTGAACACCGGGGAGCTGTTTTTT,CASSRVNTGELFF
TRBJ2-1,TRBV12-3/TRBV12-4,-,-,TGTGCCAGCAGTCAGTACAATGAGCAGTTCTTC,CASSQYNEQFF
TRBJ2-2,TRBV9,-,-,TGTGCCAGCAGCGTAGGGGGGGACATAACCGGGGAGCTGTTTTTT,CASSVGGDITGELFF
TRBJ1-2,TRBV19,-,-,TGTGCCAGTAGTTTTGGGGAACCTGGGGGCTATGGCTACACCTTC,CASSFGEPGGYGYTF
TRBJ1-4,TRBV5-1,-,once,TGCGCCAGCAGCTCGTCCGGACATGCAACTAATGAAAAACTGTTTTTT,CASSSSGHATNEKLFF
TRBJ1-6,TRBV5-4,TRBD1,once,TGTGCCAGCAGTCCTACAGGGGATAATTCACCCCTCCACTTT,CASSPTGDNSPLHF
TRBJ2-7,TRBV5-1,-,-,TGCGCCAGCAGCTTGTTCTATTCGTCCTACGAGCAGTACTTC,CASSLFYSSYEQYF
TRBJ2-1,TRBV27,TRBD2,once,TGTGCCAGCAAGGGGGGGACTAGCGGGAGAAGATCCTACAATGAGCAGTTCTTC,CASKGGTSGRRSYNEQFF
TRBJ2-3,TRBV20-1,TRBD2,-,TGCAGTGCTAGTTCCCTAGCGGGATGGTCTCGCACAGATACGCAGTATTTT,CSASSLAGWSRTDTQYF
TRBJ1-5,TRBV19,TRBD1,-,TGTGCCAGTAGACCCAACCGGGACAGGTATGAGCGGCCCCAGCATTTT,CASRPNRDRYERPQHF
TRBJ2-2,TRBV6-5,-,-,TGTGCCAGCACCCAGTCAATACTGAACACCGGGGAGCTGTTTTTT,CASTQSILNTGELFF
TRBJ1-4,TRBV30,-,-,TGTGCCTGGAACCGACCTGGGGGTGAAAAACTGTTTTTT,CAWNRPGGEKLFF
TRBJ2-3,TRBV9,-,-,TGTGCCAGCAGCGTAAGTTCGGGTCATCCGGGGGATACGCAGTATTTT,CASSVSSGHPGDTQYF
TRBJ1-5,TRBV19,-,few,TGTGCCAGTACCTCCGGGATTAGCAATCAGCCCCAGCATTTT,CASTSGISNQPQHF
TRBJ2-1,TRBV29-1,TRBD2,-,TGCAGCGCCACTCCGGCTAGCGGGTTTCGGCTCTTC,CSATPASGFRLF
TRBJ1-1,TRBV4-2,TRBD1,-,TGTGCCAGCAGCCTTAGACAGGGCCCGATGAACACTGAAGCTTTCTTT,CASSLRQGPMNTEAFF
TRBJ2-7,TRBV7-9,-,-,TGTGCCAGCAGCTTAAGGCAGGACTACGAGCAGTACTTC,CASSLRQDYEQYF
TRBJ1-3,TRBV19,-,-,TGTGCCAGTAGTACCTCCTCCCTCGGGGGATCCCCCTCTGGAAACACCATATATTTT,CASSTSSLGGSPSGNTIYF
TRBJ2-5,TRBV23-1,TRBD2,-,TGCGCCAGCAGTCAAACCTACCGGGGGGGGCCGGTAGAGACCCAGTACTTC,CASSQTYRGGPVETQYF
TRBJ2-1,TRBV6-5,-,-,TGTGCCAGCACCCCCCTAGCGAGTTCCTACAATGAGCAGTTCTTC,CASTPLASSYNEQFF
TRBJ2-3,TRBV5-1,TRBD1,-,TGCGCCAGCAGCCTAAAAGGCGGGACAGGGGTCGGCACAGATACGCAGTATTTT,CASSLKGGTGVGTDTQYF
TRBJ2-7,TRBV19,-,-,TGTGCCAGTAGTACAAGTCACTACGAGCAGTACTTC,CASSTSHYEQYF
TRBJ2-2,TRBV7-9,-,-,TGTGCCAGCAGCCTAGGGCCAGGGTTCAACACCGGGGAGCTGTTTTTT,CASSLGPGFNTGELFF
TRBJ2-1,TRBV7-6,-,once,TGTGCCAGCAGCTTAGGGGGACACCCCGGCAATGAGCAGTTCTTC,CASSLGGHPGNEQFF
TRBJ1-2,TRBV7-9,-,-,TGTGCCAGCAGCTTAGCCGGGGGGGAGAGTGGAGGCTACACCTTC,CASSLAGGESGGYTF
TRBJ1-2,TRBV5-1,TRBD1,once,TGCGCCAGCAGCTTCCGGGACAGGCCCTCGGGGGGCTATGGCTACACCTTC,CASSFRDRPSGGYGYTF
TRBJ1-5,TRBV10-3,-,-,TGTGCCATCAGTAACCTCACAGGCGTCTATAGCAATCAGCCCCAGCATTTT,CAISNLTGVYSNQPQHF
TRBJ1-1,TRBV6-1,-,once,TGTGCCAGCAGTGATAGGGGCATGAACACTGAAGCTTTCTTT,CASSDRGMNTEAFF
TRBJ2-3,TRBV7-7,-,once,TGTGCTAGCAGCTTAAAACCGGGCGTCGGCACAGATACGCAGTATTTT,CASSLKPGVGTDTQYF
TRBJ1-6,TRBV5-1,-,-,TGCGCCAGCAGCTTGGAGCAGAGCTCCTATAATTCACCCCTCCACTTT,CASSLEQSSYNSPLHF
TRBJ2-1,TRBV19,TRBD2,-,TGTGCCAGTAGTATTGGGTGGCGGGGTAGAAGCGGGAACCGGGAGCAGTTCTTC,CASSIGWRGRSGNREQFF
TRBJ2-2,TRBV11-3,-,-,TGTGCCAGCAGCTTCGAGGGCTGGGGCTCTAACACCGGGGAGCTGTTTTTT,CASSFEGWGSNTGELFF
TRBJ1-1,TRBV4-1,-,-,TGCGCCAGCAGCCACACCACTAGTTACACTGAAGCTTTCTTT,CASSHTTSYTEAFF
TRBJ2-1,TRBV7-3,TRBD2,-,TGTGCCAGCAGCTTCCGACTAGCGGGATACAATGAGCAGTTCTTC,CASSFRLAGYNEQFF
TRBJ2-3,TRBV27,-,-,TGTGCCAGCAGTTTCATTAGCGGAGGGGGGACAGATACGCAGTATTTT,CASSFISGGGTDTQYF
TRBJ1-3,TRBV2,-,-,TGTGCCAGCAGTGTCGGGTCTGGAAACACCATATATTTT,CASSVGSGNTIYF